This T cell receptor (beta chain) was found in a study of Graves' ophthalmopathy and Graves' hyperthyroidism. This clonotype has ten or more counts. Amplification targeted the TCR beta CDR3 regions, with RNA transcripts as the source material. HTBI-primed RT-PCR formed the first round, and a multiplex PCR formed the second. Using its own MiXCR run on the multiplex PCR reads, TCRdb lists one record per CDR3 protein. The data show roughly 170,000 distinct CDR3 sequences, approximately 40% seen once. The TCR comes from a young man with Graves' ophthalmopathy. The material sequenced was peripheral blood.

CDR3 sequence: CAISLQGQKAQHF. The CDR3 DNA sequence: TGTGCCATCAGCCTACAAGGACAGAAGGCCCAGCATTTT. The V gene is TRBV10-3, the J gene TRBJ1-5, with a possible D match to TRBD1 (6 bases). V lost 6 bases and J 11 bases, leaving 17 bases between the germline ends. The V gene's germline CDR1 is ENHRY and CDR2 SYGVKD. The CDR3 runs 13 residues.